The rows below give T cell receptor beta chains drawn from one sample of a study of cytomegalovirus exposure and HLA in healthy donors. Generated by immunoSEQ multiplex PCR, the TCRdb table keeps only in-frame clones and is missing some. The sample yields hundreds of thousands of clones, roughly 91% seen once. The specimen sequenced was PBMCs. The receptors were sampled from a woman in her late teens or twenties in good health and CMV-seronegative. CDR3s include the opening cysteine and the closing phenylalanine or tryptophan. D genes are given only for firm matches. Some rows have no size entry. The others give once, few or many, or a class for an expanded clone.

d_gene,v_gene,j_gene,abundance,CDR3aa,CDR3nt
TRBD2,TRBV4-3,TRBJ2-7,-,CASSQVAGAPYEQYF,TGCGCCAGCAGCCAGGTAGCGGGAGCTCCCTACGAGCAGTACTTC
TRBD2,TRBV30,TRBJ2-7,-,CAWSRLAASYEQYF,TGTGCCTGGTCGAGACTAGCAGCCTCCTACGAGCAGTACTTC
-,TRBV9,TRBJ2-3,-,CASSVVGEPTQYF,TGTGCCAGCAGCGTCGTCGGGGAGCCTACGCAGTATTTT
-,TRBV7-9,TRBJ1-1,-,CASSLGGRGDTEAFF,TGTGCCAGCAGCTTAGGCGGAAGGGGTGATACTGAAGCTTTCTTT
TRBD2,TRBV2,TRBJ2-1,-,CASGREAHNHEQFF,TGTGCCAGCGGGCGGGAGGCCCATAACCATGAGCAGTTCTTC
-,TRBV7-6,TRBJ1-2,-,CASRRGVRGINYGYTF,TGTGCCAGCAGGCGAGGGGTCAGGGGAATCAACTATGGCTACACCTTC
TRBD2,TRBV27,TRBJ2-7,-,CASSPGLAGREQYF,TGTGCCAGCAGTCCGGGACTAGCGGGGAGGGAGCAGTACTTC
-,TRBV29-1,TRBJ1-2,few,CSVQWTAGNGYTF,TGCAGCGTCCAGTGGACAGCTGGTAATGGCTACACCTTC
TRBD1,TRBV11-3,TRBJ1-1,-,CASSLDRLGQGSAEAFF,TGTGCCAGCAGCTTAGATCGCCTAGGACAGGGTTCGGCTGAAGCTTTCTTT
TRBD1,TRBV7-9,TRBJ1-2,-,CASSAGTAQGPDF,TGTGCCAGCAGCGCCGGGACAGCTCAAGGGCCAGACTTC
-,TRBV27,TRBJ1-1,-,CASSLWWANTEAFF,TGTGCCAGCAGTTTATGGTGGGCGAACACTGAAGCTTTCTTT
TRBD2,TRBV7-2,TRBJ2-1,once,CATRLGTTGYNEQFF,TGTGCCACCAGACTCGGGACTACTGGCTACAATGAGCAGTTCTTC
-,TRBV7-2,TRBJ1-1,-,CASSHRDTFMNTEAFF,TGTGCCAGCAGTCACCGGGACACTTTCATGAACACTGAAGCTTTCTTT
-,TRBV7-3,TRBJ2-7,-,CASSPIEQYF,TGTGCCAGCAGCCCAATTGAGCAGTACTTC
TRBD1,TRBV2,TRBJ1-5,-,CASRDRGRFQPQHF,TGTGCCAGCAGGGACAGGGGGAGGTTTCAGCCCCAGCATTTT
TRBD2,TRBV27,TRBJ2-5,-,CASSPGGATSGETQYF,TGTGCCAGCAGTCCCGGCGGGGCCACTAGCGGAGAGACCCAGTACTTC
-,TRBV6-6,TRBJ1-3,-,CASSYSRTPGNTIYF,TGTGCCAGCAGTTACTCGAGGACACCTGGAAACACCATATATTTT